What follows are 27 T cell receptor beta chains derived from one specimen sequenced in a study of T cell changes during pregnancy in multiple sclerosis. This table comes from immunoSEQ multiplex PCR, and its TCRdb copy is limited to in-frame clones, with some not included. The sample holds about 110,000 clones, less than 95% seen once. This sample comprised peripheral blood, obtained in the third trimester of pregnancy. These receptor sequences come from a female donor in good health, enrolled as a control in a pregnancy study.

J is TRBJ2-5 and V is TRBV5-6, with 12 bases fitting TRBD2. The germline V gene has CDR1 SGHDT and CDR2 YYEEEE. The CDR3 loop spans 16 amino acids. Germline trimming cut 4 bases from V and 5 bases from J; bases unmatched to any gene: 9. The CDR3 nucleotides are TGTGCCAGCAGCCCTGGGACTAGCGGGCGAGGGGAGACCCAGTACTTC. This translates into CASSPGTSGRGETQYF.

The gene calls are TRBV6-5 and TRBJ2-3; 10 bases fit TRBD2. CDR1 is MNHEY, CDR2 SVGAGI, per germline. The CDR3 is made up of 15 amino acids. V trimming: 6 bases; J trimming: 3 bases; junction bases outside the gene matches: 6. The CDR3 protein is CASRPLAGVTDTQYF. The CDR3 DNA sequence: TGTGCCAGCAGACCTCTAGCGGGGGTAACAGATACGCAGTATTTT.

The chain uses TRBV5-1 and TRBJ2-5; a weak D match, TRBD2 (6 bases). The CDR3 is 15 amino acids. Germline loops: CDR1 SGHRS, CDR2 YFSETQ. V gave up 0 bases and J gave up 0 bases, with 9 bases separating them. The CDR3, as DNA: TGCGCCAGCAGCTTGGGCGGGACGGACCAAGAGACCCAGTACTTC. Translating gives CASSLGGTDQETQYF.

This chain uses TRBV7-2 with TRBJ1-2, with D possibly TRBD1 on 5 matching bases. Germline assignment: CDR1 SGHTA and CDR2 FQGNSA. V shed 4 bases and J shed 3 bases, with 15 bases lying between them. The CDR3 has 15 amino acids. CDR3 DNA sequence: TGTGCCAGCAGCTCAGATGGGGGGGGATACTATGGCTACACCTTC. Encoded protein: CASSSDGGGYYGYTF.

This sequence joins TRBV5-5 and TRBJ2-7; unclear D gene. Trimming removed 0 bases from V and 2 bases from J, with 6 bases in between. CDR1 is SGHKS and CDR2 is YYEKEE in the germline V gene (reference sequence). The CDR3 has 13 residues. CDR3 in DNA: TGTGCCAGCAGCTTGGCCCCCGCCTACGAGCAGTACTTC. Amino acids: CASSLAPAYEQYF. The variable domain in full, with the rest retrieved from reference TRBV5-5 and TRBJ2-7, is DAGVTQSPTHLIKTRGQQVTLRCSPISGHKSVSWYQQVLGQGPQFIFQYYEKEERGRGNFPDRFSARQFPNYSSELNVNALLLGDSALYLCASSLAPAYEQYFGPGTRLTVT.

The rearrangement links TRBV12-5 to TRBJ1-2, with a possible D match to TRBD1 (6 bases). Germline assignment: CDR1 LGHNT and CDR2 FRNRAP. The CDR3 spans 13 residues. Trimming cost V 6 bases and J 6 bases, with 14 bases left between them. The CDR3 nucleotides are TGTGCTAGTGGAGTGCAGGGGCTAAATGGCTACACCTTC. Translated: CASGVQGLNGYTF.

The chain employs TRBV18 and TRBJ2-2, with no clear D. The length of the CDR3 is 14 residues. The germline V gene encodes CDR1 KGHSH and CDR2 LQKENI. Trimming removed 6 bases from V and 5 bases from J, with 13 bases in between. DNA of the CDR3: TGTGCCAGCTCTCCTGACACTGGGACCGGGGAGCTGTTTTTT. Translation gives CASSPDTGTGELFF.

The count of this clone is one. V is TRBV27 and J is TRBJ2-2; D is ambiguous. CDR3 length equals 14 residues. The germline V and J ends were trimmed by 2 bases and 5 bases, with 9 bases remaining between them. CDR1 is MNHEY, CDR2 SMNVEV, per germline (reference sequence). For the CDR3, the DNA is TGTGCCAGCAGTTTAGATCCGAGGACCGGGGAGCTGTTTTTT. Its translation: CASSLDPRTGELFF.

This chain links TRBV28 with TRBJ2-3; no clear D. The germline gives CDR1 MDHEN, CDR2 SYDVKM. The CDR3 covers 12 residues. The V and J ends lost 7 bases and 4 bases respectively, with 9 bases between them. For the CDR3, the DNA is TGTGCCAGCAACGGGTTCTCAGATACGCAGTATTTT. This codes for CASNGFSDTQYF.

The chain links TRBV7-3 to TRBJ2-5; TRBD1 matches at 7 bases. Unmatched junction bases numbered 2, after V lost 3 bases and J lost 4 bases. The CDR3 is made up of 13 amino acids. Germline CDR1 reads SGHTA; CDR2 reads FQGTGA. This chain's CDR3 is CASSLTGLETQYF. CDR3 DNA: TGTGCCAGCAGCTTGACAGGGTTAGAGACCCAGTACTTC.

The sample holds a few counts of this clone. The chain employs TRBV2 and TRBJ2-7, with D hard to call. The ends were cut back, 6 bases at V and 3 bases at J, with 9 bases in the middle. Germline V lookup: CDR1 SNHLY, CDR2 FYNNEI. This CDR3 has 12 amino acids. The CDR3 DNA sequence: TGTGCCAGCAGAGCCTTGAGCTACGAGCAGTACTTC. This encodes CASRALSYEQYF.

The gene calls are TRBV13 and TRBJ2-5, with no clear D. Germline V lookup: CDR1 PRHDT, CDR2 FYEKMQ (reference sequence). CDR3 size: 12 residues. V was cut by 1 base and J by 4 bases, with 4 bases left in between. This chain's CDR3 is CASSLDRETQYF. Here the CDR3 DNA reads TGTGCCAGCAGCTTAGATCGAGAGACCCAGTACTTC.

This clone has only one observation. V is TRBV11-3 and J is TRBJ2-1; D perhaps matches TRBD1 (5 bases). This CDR3 region has 15 residues. Germline loops: CDR1 SGHNT, CDR2 YENEEA. V lost 1 base and J lost 3, with 10 bases in between. The CDR3 DNA is TGTGCCAGCAGCTTAGTCCAGGGTTTCTACAATGAGCAGTTCTTC. Translation: CASSLVQGFYNEQFF.

The chain recombines TRBV6-1 with TRBJ2-1; 13 nucleotides align to TRBD2. The V gene end was trimmed by 6 bases and the J gene end by 4 bases; junction bases not matched to a gene: 3. The CDR3 length is 15 residues. Germline V gene sequence: CDR1 MNHNS, CDR2 SASEGT. This CDR3 reads CASRVTSGGYNEQFF. CDR3 DNA sequence: TGTGCCAGCAGGGTGACTAGCGGGGGGTACAATGAGCAGTTCTTC.

This chain joins TRBV18 and TRBJ2-7; TRBD1 matches at 9 bases. The CDR3 totals 15 residues. V lost 0 bases and J lost 4; bases outside the gene matches: 4. Germline assignment: CDR1 KGHSH and CDR2 LQKENI. For the CDR3, the DNA is TGTGCCAGCTCACCACCGGGACAGGGCCAATACGAGCAGTACTTC. It codes for CASSPPGQGQYEQYF.

CDR3 sequence (DNA): TGTGCCAGCAGCTTATCCGGGACAGACGACTATGGCTACACCTTC. This codes for CASSLSGTDDYGYTF. The V gene is TRBV7-2, the J gene TRBJ1-2, with TRBD1 identical over 7 bases. The germline V gene has CDR1 SGHTA and CDR2 FQGNSA. V shed 2 bases and J 3 bases; nucleotides not matched to a gene: 6. The CDR3 runs 15 residues.

This chain joins TRBV7-9 and TRBJ1-2; D is unresolved. V was clipped by 5 bases and J by 8 bases, with 18 bases between them. The germline CDR1 and CDR2 sequences are SEHNR and FQNEAQ (reference sequence). The CDR3 is made up of 14 amino acids. This chain's CDR3 is CASSLEIPSWGYTF. CDR3 nucleotide sequence: TGTGCCAGCAGCCTGGAGATACCCAGTTGGGGCTACACCTTC.

The chain couples TRBV7-9 to TRBJ2-1, with 9 bases aligning to TRBD1. In germline, CDR1 is SEHNR, CDR2 FQNEAQ (reference sequence). The CDR3 spans 15 residues. The V and J ends lost 4 bases and 3 bases, in that order; junction bases with no gene match: 4. The CDR3 coding sequence is TGTGCCAGCAGCTCTCGACAGGGGGGCTACAATGAGCAGTTCTTC. Translating it yields CASSSRQGGYNEQFF.

The CDR3 reads CASSIGWDRPYNEQFF. DNA of the CDR3: TGTGCCAGTAGTATAGGTTGGGACAGGCCCTACAATGAGCAGTTCTTC. The chain employs TRBV19 and TRBJ2-1, with 8 bases matching TRBD1. J was trimmed by 2 bases and V by 1 base; bases with no gene match: 4. CDR1 and CDR2 (germline): LNHDA, SQIVND (reference sequence). The length of the CDR3 is 16 residues.

The chain combines TRBV29-1 with TRBJ1-2; the match to TRBD1 covers 7 bases. This CDR3 is 13 amino acids long. From germline, CDR1 is SQVTM and CDR2 ANQGSEA. Trimming at V came to 5 bases and at J to 0 bases, leaving 3 bases not matched to a gene. CDR3 sequence (DNA): TGCAGCGTTCAGACAGGGACTAACTATGGCTACACCTTC. As protein: CSVQTGTNYGYTF. Variable domain in full (rest from reference TRBV29-1 and TRBJ1-2): SAVISQKPSRDICQRGTSLTIQCQVDSQVTMMFWYRQQPGQSLTLIATANQGSEATYESGFVIDKFPISRPNLTFSTLTVSNMSPEDSSIYLCSVQTGTNYGYTFGSGTRLTVV.

This clone was counted once. The genes are TRBV28 and TRBJ2-3; TRBD2 matches 7 bases. Germline V gene data show CDR1 as MDHEN and CDR2 as SYDVKM. This CDR3 region has 16 residues. The V segment lost 5 bases and the J segment 1 base; nucleotides outside the gene matches: 9. CDR3 sequence (DNA): TGTGCCAGCAGTGCCCCCGGGGGGACGGGCACAGATACGCAGTATTTT. Amino acid sequence: CASSAPGGTGTDTQYF.

The V gene is TRBV7-2, the J gene TRBJ1-1; 9 bases fit TRBD1. Germline V gene sequence: CDR1 SGHTA, CDR2 FQGNSA. The CDR3 contains 15 residues. V lost 2 bases, J lost 4 bases, and 5 bases stayed unmatched. Here the CDR3 reads CASSLTGGLGTEAFF. The CDR3, as DNA: TGTGCCAGCAGCTTAACAGGGGGCTTGGGCACTGAAGCTTTCTTT.

This clone came up once. The V call is TRBV4-1, the J call TRBJ2-3; D may be TRBD2 (6 bases). V lost 2 bases to trimming and J lost 1 base, with 10 bases between them. The germline V gene has CDR1 MGHRA and CDR2 YSYEKL. The CDR3 covers 15 residues. CDR3 nucleotides: TGCGCCAGCAGCCAACTTACGGGGGGCACAGATACGCAGTATTTT. Translating gives CASSQLTGGTDTQYF.

This clone appeared once. The CDR3, as DNA: TGTGCCAGCAGCTTGGGGGGGGCCCTCTCCTACGAGCAGTACTTC. It is translated as CASSLGGALSYEQYF. The J gene is TRBJ2-7, the V gene TRBV7-9, with D possibly matching TRBD2 (7 bases). CDR1 and CDR2 from the germline V gene are SEHNR and FQNEAQ (reference sequence). The CDR3 is 15 amino acids. V was trimmed by 3 bases and J by 0 bases, leaving 12 bases between them.

The V call is TRBV11-3, the J call TRBJ1-6, with 7 nucleotides matching TRBD1. Germline loops: CDR1 SGHNT, CDR2 YENEEA. The CDR3 contains 16 residues. The junction had 3 bases not matched to a gene; V was cut back by 4 bases and J by 0 bases. The CDR3 DNA reads TGTGCCAGCAGCTCAAGGGACAGCTCCTATAATTCACCCCTCCACTTT. It encodes CASSSRDSSYNSPLHF.

The chain couples TRBV9 to TRBJ2-3; 10 bases fit TRBD1. Trimming removed 3 bases from V and 0 bases from J; junction bases left unmatched: 4. CDR3 size: 16 residues. Germline CDR1 is SGDLS and CDR2 is YYNGEE. The CDR3 DNA sequence: TGTGCCAGCAGCGAGCGACAGGGGGCTAGCACAGATACGCAGTATTTT. This sequence encodes CASSERQGASTDTQYF.

The chain links TRBV5-4 to TRBJ1-3, with D perhaps matching TRBD1 (5 bases). Looked up from germline, CDR1 is SGHNT and CDR2 is YYREEE (reference sequence). This CDR3 is 14 amino acids long. V was shortened by 4 bases and J by 8 bases, with 16 bases between the two germline ends. CDR3 sequence (DNA): TGTGCCAGCAGCGACGAGACAGCGCAGCACACCATATATTTT. Translated: CASSDETAQHTIYF.